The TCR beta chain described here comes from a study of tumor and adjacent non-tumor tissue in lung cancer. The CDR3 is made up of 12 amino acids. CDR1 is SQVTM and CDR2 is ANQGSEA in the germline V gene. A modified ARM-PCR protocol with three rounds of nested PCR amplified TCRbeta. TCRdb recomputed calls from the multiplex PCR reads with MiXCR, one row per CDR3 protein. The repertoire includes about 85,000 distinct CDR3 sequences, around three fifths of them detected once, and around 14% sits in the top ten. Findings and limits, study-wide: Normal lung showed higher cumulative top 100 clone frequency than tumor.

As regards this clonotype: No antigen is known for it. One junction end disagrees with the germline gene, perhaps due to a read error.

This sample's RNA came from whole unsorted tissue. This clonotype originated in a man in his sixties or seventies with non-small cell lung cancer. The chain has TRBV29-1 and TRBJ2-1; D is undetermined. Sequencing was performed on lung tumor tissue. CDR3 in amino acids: CIVAPLNNEEFF. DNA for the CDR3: TGCATCGTTGCCCCCTTAAACAATGAGGAGTTCTTC.